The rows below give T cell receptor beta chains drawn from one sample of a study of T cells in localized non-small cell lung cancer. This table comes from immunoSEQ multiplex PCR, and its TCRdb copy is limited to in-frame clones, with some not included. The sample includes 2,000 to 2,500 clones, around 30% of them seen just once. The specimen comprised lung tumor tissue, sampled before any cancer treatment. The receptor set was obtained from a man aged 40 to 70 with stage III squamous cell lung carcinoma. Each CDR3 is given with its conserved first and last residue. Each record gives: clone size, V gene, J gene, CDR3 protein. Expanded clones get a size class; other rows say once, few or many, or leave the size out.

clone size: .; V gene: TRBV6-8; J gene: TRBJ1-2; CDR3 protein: CASSYSPAFGYTF
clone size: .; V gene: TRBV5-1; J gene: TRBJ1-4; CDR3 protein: CASSLSGLWEKLFF
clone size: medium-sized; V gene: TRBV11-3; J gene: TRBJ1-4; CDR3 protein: CASSAGTELNEKLFF
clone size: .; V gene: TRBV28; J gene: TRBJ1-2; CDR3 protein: CASRGDFEGYTF
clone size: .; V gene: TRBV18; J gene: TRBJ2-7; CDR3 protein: CASSPPTQSSYEQYF
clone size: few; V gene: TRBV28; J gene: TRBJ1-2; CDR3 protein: CASSSDLLGYTF
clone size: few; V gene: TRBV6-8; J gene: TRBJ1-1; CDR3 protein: CASSLGDPGLSSGELTEAFF
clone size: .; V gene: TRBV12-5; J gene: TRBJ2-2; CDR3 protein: CASGLVLAGPGELFF
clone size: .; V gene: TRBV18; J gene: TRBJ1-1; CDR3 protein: CASSPYDETTEAFF
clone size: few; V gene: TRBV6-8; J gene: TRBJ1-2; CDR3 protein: CASSADGDYGYTF
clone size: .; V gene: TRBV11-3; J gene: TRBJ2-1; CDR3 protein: CASSLGKGVSGNWVF
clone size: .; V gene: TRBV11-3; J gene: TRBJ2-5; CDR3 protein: CASRLGGRWQETQYF
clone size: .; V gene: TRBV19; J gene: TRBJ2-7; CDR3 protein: CASRREWDDRDHEQYF
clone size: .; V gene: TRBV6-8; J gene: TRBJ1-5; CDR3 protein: CASSSQTGRQPQHF
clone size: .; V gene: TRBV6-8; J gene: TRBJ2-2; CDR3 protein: CASVMWGQRELFF
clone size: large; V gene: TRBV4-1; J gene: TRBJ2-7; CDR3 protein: CASSQGDISSYEQYF
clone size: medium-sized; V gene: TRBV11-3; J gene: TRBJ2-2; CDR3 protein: CASSLIPGLAGNTGELFF
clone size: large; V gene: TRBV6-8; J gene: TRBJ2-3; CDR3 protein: CASSYGAGAGDTQYF
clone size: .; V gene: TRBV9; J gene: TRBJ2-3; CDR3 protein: CASSEGRRRTDTQYF
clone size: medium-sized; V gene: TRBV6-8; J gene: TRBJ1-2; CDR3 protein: CASSYRGQGSNYGYTF
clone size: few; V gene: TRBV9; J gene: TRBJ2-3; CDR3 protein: CASSVTGTKTDTQYF
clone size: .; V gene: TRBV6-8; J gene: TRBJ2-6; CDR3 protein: CASIDPEAPGANVLTF
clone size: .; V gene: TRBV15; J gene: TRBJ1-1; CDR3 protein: CATSTRPVSNTEAFF